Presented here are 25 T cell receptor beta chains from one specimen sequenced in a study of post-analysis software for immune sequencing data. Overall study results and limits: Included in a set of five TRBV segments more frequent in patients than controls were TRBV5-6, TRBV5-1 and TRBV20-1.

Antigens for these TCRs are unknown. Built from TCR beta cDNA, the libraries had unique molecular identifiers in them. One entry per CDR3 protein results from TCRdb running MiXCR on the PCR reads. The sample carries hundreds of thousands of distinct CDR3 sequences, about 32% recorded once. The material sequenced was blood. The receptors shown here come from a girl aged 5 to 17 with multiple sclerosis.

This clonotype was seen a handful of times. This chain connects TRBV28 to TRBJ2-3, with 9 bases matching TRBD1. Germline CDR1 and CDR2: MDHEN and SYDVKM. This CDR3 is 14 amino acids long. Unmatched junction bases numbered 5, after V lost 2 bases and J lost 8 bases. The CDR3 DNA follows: TGTGCCAGCAGTTTACCGGGACAGGGATTTACGCAGTATTTT. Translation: CASSLPGQGFTQYF. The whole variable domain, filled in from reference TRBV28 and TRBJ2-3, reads DVKVTQSSRYLVKRTGEKVFLECVQDMDHENMFWYRQDPGLGLRLIYFSYDVKMKEKGDIPEGYSVSREKKERFSLILESASTNQTSMYLCASSLPGQGFTQYFGPGTRLTVL.

CDR3 residues: CSAQRTANTEAFF. CDR3 DNA sequence: TGCAGTGCCCAAAGGACAGCGAACACTGAAGCTTTCTTT. J is TRBJ1-1 and V is TRBV20-1; D perhaps matches TRBD1 (6 bases). Germline loops: CDR1 DFQATT, CDR2 SNEGSKA (reference sequence). This CDR3 contains 13 residues. V was shortened by 6 bases and J by 1 base, with 12 bases between the two germline ends.

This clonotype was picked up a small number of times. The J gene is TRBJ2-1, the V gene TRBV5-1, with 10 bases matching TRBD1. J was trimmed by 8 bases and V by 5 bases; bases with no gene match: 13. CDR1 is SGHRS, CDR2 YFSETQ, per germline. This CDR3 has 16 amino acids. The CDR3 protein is CASRNNPGQGNHEQFF. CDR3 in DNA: TGCGCCAGCAGAAACAACCCGGGACAGGGGAACCATGAGCAGTTCTTC.

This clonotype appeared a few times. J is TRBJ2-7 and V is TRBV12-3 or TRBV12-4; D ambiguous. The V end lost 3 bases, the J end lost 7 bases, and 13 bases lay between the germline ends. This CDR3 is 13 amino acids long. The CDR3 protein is CASSLIGPVEQYF. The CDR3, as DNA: TGTGCCAGCAGTTTGATCGGACCGGTAGAGCAGTACTTC.

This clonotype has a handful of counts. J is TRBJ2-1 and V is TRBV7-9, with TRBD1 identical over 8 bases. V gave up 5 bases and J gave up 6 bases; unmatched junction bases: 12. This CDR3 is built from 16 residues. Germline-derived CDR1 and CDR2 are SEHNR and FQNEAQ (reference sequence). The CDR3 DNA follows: TGTGCCAGCAGCGATACACAGGGGGTCGGGAGCAATGAGCAGTTCTTC. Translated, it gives CASSDTQGVGSNEQFF.

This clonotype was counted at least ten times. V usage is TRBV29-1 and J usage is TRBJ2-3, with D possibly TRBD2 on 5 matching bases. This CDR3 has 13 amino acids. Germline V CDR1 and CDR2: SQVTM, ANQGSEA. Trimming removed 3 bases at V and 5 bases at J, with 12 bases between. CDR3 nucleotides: TGCAGCGTTGACCGGGGTCGCATAGATACGCAGTATTTT. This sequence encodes CSVDRGRIDTQYF.

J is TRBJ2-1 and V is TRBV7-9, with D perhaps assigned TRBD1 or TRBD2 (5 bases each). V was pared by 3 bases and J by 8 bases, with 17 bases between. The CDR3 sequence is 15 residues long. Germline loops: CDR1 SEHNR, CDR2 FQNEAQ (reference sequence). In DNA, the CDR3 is TGTGCCAGCAGCTTCCGGGACGGGCTCGGGGATGAGCAGTTCTTC. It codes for CASSFRDGLGDEQFF.

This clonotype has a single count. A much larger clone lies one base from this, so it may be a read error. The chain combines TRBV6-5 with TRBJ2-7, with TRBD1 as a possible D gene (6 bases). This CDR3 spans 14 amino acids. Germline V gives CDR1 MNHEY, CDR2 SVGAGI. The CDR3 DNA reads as TGTGCCAGCAAAACAGGGATTAGCTCCTACGGGCAGTACTTC. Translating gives CASKTGISSYGQYF.

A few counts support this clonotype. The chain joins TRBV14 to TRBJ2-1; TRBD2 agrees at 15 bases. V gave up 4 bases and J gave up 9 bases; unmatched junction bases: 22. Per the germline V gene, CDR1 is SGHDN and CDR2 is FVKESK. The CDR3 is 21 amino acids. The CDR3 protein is CASSRYNGLAGGRTGVREQFF. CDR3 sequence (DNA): TGTGCCAGCAGCCGATACAACGGACTAGCGGGAGGGCGTACCGGAGTTCGTGAGCAGTTCTTC.

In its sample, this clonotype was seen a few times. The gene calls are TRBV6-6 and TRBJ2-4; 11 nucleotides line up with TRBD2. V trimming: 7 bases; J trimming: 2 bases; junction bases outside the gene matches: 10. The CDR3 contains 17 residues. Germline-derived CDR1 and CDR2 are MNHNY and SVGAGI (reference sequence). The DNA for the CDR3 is TGTGCCAGCACTCTAGCGGGAGGTCTGGATACCAAAAACATTCAGTACTTC. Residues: CASTLAGGLDTKNIQYF.

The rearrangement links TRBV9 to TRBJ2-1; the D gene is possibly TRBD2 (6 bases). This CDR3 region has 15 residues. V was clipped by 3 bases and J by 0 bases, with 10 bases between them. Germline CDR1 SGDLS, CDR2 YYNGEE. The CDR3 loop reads CASSAPGSSYNEQFF. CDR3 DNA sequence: TGTGCCAGCAGCGCCCCCGGGAGCTCCTACAATGAGCAGTTCTTC.

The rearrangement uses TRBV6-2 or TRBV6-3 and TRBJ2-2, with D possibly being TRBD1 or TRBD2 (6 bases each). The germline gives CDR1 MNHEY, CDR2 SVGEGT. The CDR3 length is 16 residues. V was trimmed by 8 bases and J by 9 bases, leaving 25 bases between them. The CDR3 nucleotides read TGTGCCAGCGTCCGGTTCCGGGGGCTGCAGGACCGGGAGCTGTTTTTT. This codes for CASVRFRGLQDRELFF.

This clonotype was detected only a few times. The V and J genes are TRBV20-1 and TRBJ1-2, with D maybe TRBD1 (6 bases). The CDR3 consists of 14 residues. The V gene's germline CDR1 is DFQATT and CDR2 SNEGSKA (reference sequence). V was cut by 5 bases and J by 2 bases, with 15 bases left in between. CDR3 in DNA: TGCAGTGCTTGGACTTCGGACAGAAACTATGGCTACACCTTC. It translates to CSAWTSDRNYGYTF.

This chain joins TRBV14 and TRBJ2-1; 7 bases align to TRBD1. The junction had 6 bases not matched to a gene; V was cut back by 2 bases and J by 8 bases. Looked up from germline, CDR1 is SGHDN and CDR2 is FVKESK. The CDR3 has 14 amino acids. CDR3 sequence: CASSQPGQMYEQFF. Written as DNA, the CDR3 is TGTGCCAGCAGCCAACCGGGACAGATGTATGAGCAGTTCTTC.

The CDR3 is CSAPPTTGSPLHF. The DNA of the CDR3 is TGCAGTGCTCCACCCACTACAGGGTCACCCCTCCACTTT. The rearrangement joins TRBV20-1 to TRBJ1-6; tentative D call: TRBD1 (6 bases). The V end lost 5 bases, the J end lost 10 bases, and 15 bases lay between the germline ends. The V gene's germline CDR1 is DFQATT and CDR2 SNEGSKA (reference sequence). The CDR3 is 13 residues long.

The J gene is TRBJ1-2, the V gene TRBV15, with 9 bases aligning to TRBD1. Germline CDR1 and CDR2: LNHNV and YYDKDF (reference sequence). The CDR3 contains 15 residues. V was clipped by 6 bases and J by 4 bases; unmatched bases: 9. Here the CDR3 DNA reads TGTGCCACCAGTTCGACACAGGGGGCGAGCTATGGCTACACCTTC. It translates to CATSSTQGASYGYTF.

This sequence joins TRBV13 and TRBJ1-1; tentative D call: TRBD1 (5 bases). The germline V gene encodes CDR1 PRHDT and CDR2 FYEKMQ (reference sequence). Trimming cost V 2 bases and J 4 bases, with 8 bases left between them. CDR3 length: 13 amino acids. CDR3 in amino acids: CASSLRGFTEAFF. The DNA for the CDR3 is TGTGCCAGCAGCTTAAGGGGATTCACTGAAGCTTTCTTT.

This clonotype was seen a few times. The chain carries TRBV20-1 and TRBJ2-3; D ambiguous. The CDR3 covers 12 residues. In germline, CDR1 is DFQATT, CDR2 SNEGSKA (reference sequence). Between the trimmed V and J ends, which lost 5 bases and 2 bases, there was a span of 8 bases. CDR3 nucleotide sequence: TGCAGTGCTCCTGGACCCACAGATACGCAGTATTTT. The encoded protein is CSAPGPTDTQYF.

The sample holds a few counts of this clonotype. CDR3 amino acids: CASSQDIGGRTATQYF. CDR3 sequence (DNA): TGCGCCAGCAGCCAAGATATTGGCGGGAGGACCGCTACGCAGTATTTT. The chain has TRBV4-3 and TRBJ2-3; 8 positions match TRBD2. Trimming cost V 0 bases and J 8 bases; bases outside gene matches: 10. The CDR3 consists of 16 residues. In germline, CDR1 is LGHNA, CDR2 YSLEER.

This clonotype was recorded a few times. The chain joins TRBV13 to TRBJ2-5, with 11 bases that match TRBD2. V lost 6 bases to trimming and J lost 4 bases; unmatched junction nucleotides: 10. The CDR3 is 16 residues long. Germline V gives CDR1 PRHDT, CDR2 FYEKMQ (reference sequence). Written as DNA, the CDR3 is TGTGCCAGCAGTTTTCCAGGGACTAGCGGAGGAGAGACCCAGTACTTC. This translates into CASSFPGTSGGETQYF.

The DNA of the CDR3 is TGTGCCAGCAGCGTCACGCGCGATGGTCCCCAGCATTTT. It is translated as CASSVTRDGPQHF. The chain couples TRBV9 to TRBJ1-5, with D uncertain. Trimming pared 2 bases from V and 10 bases from J, leaving 13 bases between. This CDR3 comprises 13 residues. The germline CDR1 and CDR2 sequences are SGDLS and YYNGEE.

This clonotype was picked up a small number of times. CDR3 DNA sequence: TGCAGCGTTGAGGGGCGGGACCCCACAGATACGCAGTATTTT. Protein product: CSVEGRDPTDTQYF. This chain links TRBV29-1 with TRBJ2-3, with a weak D call TRBD2 (6 bases). The CDR3 has 14 amino acids. V lost 3 bases to trimming and J lost 2 bases, with 12 bases between them. CDR1 and CDR2 from the germline V gene are SQVTM and ANQGSEA.

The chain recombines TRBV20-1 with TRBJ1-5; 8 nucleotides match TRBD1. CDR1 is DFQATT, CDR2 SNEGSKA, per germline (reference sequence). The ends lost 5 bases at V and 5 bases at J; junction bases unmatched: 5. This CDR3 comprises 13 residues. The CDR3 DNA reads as TGCAGTGCTCTCCAACAGGGGGATCAGCCCCAGCATTTT. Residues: CSALQQGDQPQHF.

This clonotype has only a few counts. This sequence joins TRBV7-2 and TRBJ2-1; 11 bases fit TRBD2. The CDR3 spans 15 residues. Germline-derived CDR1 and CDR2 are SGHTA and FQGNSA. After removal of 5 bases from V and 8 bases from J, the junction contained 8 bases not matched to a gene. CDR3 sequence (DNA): TGTGCCAGCAGCCGAACTAGCGGGAGTACCGATGAGCAGTTCTTC. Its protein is CASSRTSGSTDEQFF.

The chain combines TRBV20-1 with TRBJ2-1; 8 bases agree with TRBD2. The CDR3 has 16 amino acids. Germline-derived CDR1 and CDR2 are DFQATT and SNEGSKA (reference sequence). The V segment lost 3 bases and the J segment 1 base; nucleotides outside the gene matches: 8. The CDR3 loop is CSARDRLAPSYNEQFF. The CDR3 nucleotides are TGCAGTGCTAGGGACAGACTAGCGCCATCCTACAATGAGCAGTTCTTC.